The next 22 T cell receptor beta chains were all read from a single sample in a study of cytomegalovirus exposure and HLA in healthy donors. PCR involved 60 Vbeta and 13 Jbeta primers. TCRdb's table, derived via immunoSEQ multiplex PCR, lists solely in-frame clones and lacks some. The sample comprises some 150,000 clones, approximately 86% of which are singletons, and approximately 1.6% rests with the top ten. Sequencing was performed on PBMCs. Receptors were obtained from a male donor in good health and CMV-seronegative.

The gene calls are TRBV18 and TRBJ1-1; weak D call: TRBD1 (6 bases). Germline V gives CDR1 KGHSH, CDR2 LQKENI. V shed 3 bases and J shed 2 bases, with 13 bases lying between them. The CDR3 is 15 amino acids. CDR3 region: CASSPFVGANTEAFF. CDR3 bases: TGTGCCAGCTCACCCTTTGTGGGGGCTAACACTGAAGCTTTCTTT.

The chain is built from TRBV19 and TRBJ2-7, with D perhaps matching TRBD2 (6 bases). The CDR3 loop spans 12 amino acids. Trimming took 4 bases from V and 6 from J, leaving 10 bases between them. Germline-derived CDR1 and CDR2 are LNHDA and SQIVND (reference sequence). In DNA form, the CDR3 reads TGTGCCAGTAGTAGGGGACTTGCCGAGCAGTACTTC. Protein sequence: CASSRGLAEQYF.

This clone was seen only a few times. The genes are TRBV7-6 and TRBJ1-1, with 11 bases matching TRBD1. The CDR3 is 15 amino acids. V shed 4 bases and J 4 bases; nucleotides not matched to a gene: 5. In germline, CDR1 is SGHVS, CDR2 FNYEAQ. This CDR3 reads CASSSRTGGGTEAFF. CDR3 in DNA: TGTGCCAGCAGCTCGAGGACAGGGGGCGGCACTGAAGCTTTCTTT.

CDR3: CASRGRRYGYTF. DNA for the CDR3: TGTGCCAGCAGGGGGCGACGGTATGGCTACACCTTC. V is TRBV6-5 and J is TRBJ1-2; D might be TRBD1 (5 bases). V was trimmed by 6 bases and J by 5 bases, leaving 10 bases between them. The CDR3 contains 12 residues. CDR1 is MNHEY and CDR2 is SVGAGI in the germline V gene.

There are a few counts of this clone. The junction departs from the called germline gene at one end, perhaps through a read error. V and J are TRBV6-1 and TRBJ1-5; D remains unclear. The CDR3 consists of 16 residues. Germline V gene lookup returns CDR1 MNHNS and CDR2 SASEGT. CDR3 loop: CASSEYLQGSDQPQHF. The CDR3 DNA reads TGTGCCAGCAGTGAATATCTACAAGGTAGCGATCAGCCCCAGCATTTT.

The V and J genes are TRBV19 and TRBJ2-2; 7 bases agree with TRBD2. Losses at the gene ends were 7 bases for V and 0 bases for J; bases not matched to a gene: 5. The CDR3 spans 15 residues. Germline assignment: CDR1 LNHDA and CDR2 SQIVND (reference sequence). Here the CDR3 reads CASKVSGSNTGELFF. The CDR3 region has the DNA TGTGCCAGTAAAGTTAGCGGGTCGAACACCGGGGAGCTGTTTTTT.

This chain joins TRBV5-4 and TRBJ2-7, with TRBD2 matching 10 bases. V dropped 9 bases and J dropped 9; count of bases not matched to a gene: 12. Germline V gene data show CDR1 as SGHNT and CDR2 as YYREEE (reference sequence). This CDR3 region has 13 residues. The CDR3 DNA sequence: TGTGCCATGACTAAGCGGGAGGGCCGCGGGCAGTACTTC. Translating gives CAMTKREGRGQYF.

This chain uses TRBV19 with TRBJ1-1; D is perhaps TRBD1 (6 bases). V was shortened by 3 bases and J by 7 bases, with 12 bases between the two germline ends. CDR3 length: 13 amino acids. Germline V lookup: CDR1 LNHDA, CDR2 SQIVND (reference sequence). Here the CDR3 DNA reads TGTGCCAGTAGTATTCGGCAGGGGCGTGAAGCTTTCTTT. It encodes CASSIRQGREAFF.

This chain uses TRBV5-4 with TRBJ2-7; 9 bases align to TRBD1. This CDR3 has 14 residues. V gave up 4 bases and J gave up 3 bases; unmatched junction bases: 5. Germline loops: CDR1 SGHNT, CDR2 YYREEE (reference sequence). Here the CDR3 reads CASSEPGQGYEQYF. The CDR3 DNA sequence: TGTGCCAGCAGCGAGCCGGGACAGGGCTACGAGCAGTACTTC. Looking up the rest from reference TRBV5-4 and TRBJ2-7 gives the full variable domain: ETGVTQSPTHLIKTRGQQVTLRCSSQSGHNTVSWYQQALGQGPQFIFQYYREEENGRGNFPPRFSGLQFPNYSSELNVNALELDDSALYLCASSEPGQGYEQYFGPGTRLTVT.

J is TRBJ2-7 and V is TRBV5-4; 16 bases fit TRBD2. The germline V gene encodes CDR1 SGHNT and CDR2 YYREEE (reference sequence). With 0 bases clipped from V and 1 base from J, the junction kept 4 bases outside the gene matches. This CDR3 region has 18 residues. The CDR3 spells CASSLVGTSGRGSYEQYF. For the CDR3, the DNA is TGTGCCAGCAGCTTGGTAGGGACTAGCGGGAGGGGTTCCTACGAGCAGTACTTC.

The chain has TRBV14 and TRBJ1-1; 7 nucleotides align to TRBD1. CDR1 and CDR2 (germline): SGHDN, FVKESK. The length of the CDR3 is 15 residues. Losses at the gene ends were 4 bases for V and 4 bases for J; bases not matched to a gene: 9. CDR3 DNA: TGTGCCAGCAGCCCGATACCACAGGGGATCACTGAAGCTTTCTTT. Encoded protein: CASSPIPQGITEAFF.

V gene TRBV23-1 combines with J gene TRBJ2-7, with TRBD2 matching over 9 bases. TRBV23-1 is labeled an ORF, and its function is uncertain. This CDR3 has 16 residues. V was pared by 7 bases and J by 3 bases, with 13 bases of the junction left unmatched. The CDR3 sequence is CASTTPGLAVDYEQYF. The CDR3 DNA reads TGCGCCAGCACCACACCGGGACTAGCTGTAGACTACGAGCAGTACTTC.

J is TRBJ1-4 and V is TRBV14; 9 bases fit TRBD1. The CDR3 loop spans 16 amino acids. CDR1 and CDR2 from the germline V gene are SGHDN and FVKESK. Trimming cost V 2 bases and J 7 bases; bases outside gene matches: 8. The CDR3 loop reads CASSQTSQGAFEKLFF. The CDR3 DNA sequence: TGTGCCAGCAGCCAAACCTCACAGGGGGCGTTTGAAAAACTGTTTTTT.

This rearrangement joins TRBV11-1 to TRBJ1-1, with D possibly matching TRBD1 (6 bases). This CDR3 contains 14 residues. The V end was cut by 5 bases, the J end by 0 bases, with 10 bases between. Germline CDR1 and CDR2: SGHAT and FQDESV (reference sequence). This chain's CDR3 is CASSRRTVNTEAFF. CDR3 nucleotide sequence: TGTGCCAGCAGCCGGCGGACAGTGAACACTGAAGCTTTCTTT.

DNA of the CDR3: TGTGCCAGCACCCAACGACAGGTCGGCTCCTACGAGCAGTACTTC. Its translation is CASTQRQVGSYEQYF. V and J are TRBV6-1 and TRBJ2-7; weak D call: TRBD1 (6 bases). Between the trimmed V and J ends, which lost 7 bases and 0 bases, there was a span of 16 bases. Germline CDR1 and CDR2: MNHNS and SASEGT. The CDR3 has 15 residues.

The rearrangement joins TRBV6-1 to TRBJ1-1, with TRBD1 matching over 9 bases. Germline V gene lookup returns CDR1 MNHNS and CDR2 SASEGT. The trim removed 9 bases at V and 1 base at J, leaving 6 bases unmatched. CDR3 length: 14 amino acids. This CDR3 reads CASTWDRANTEAFF. In DNA form, the CDR3 reads TGTGCCAGTACGTGGGACAGGGCGAACACTGAAGCTTTCTTT.

The rearrangement links TRBV10-3 to TRBJ2-2, with D possibly being TRBD2 (6 bases). Germline CDR1 and CDR2: ENHRY and SYGVKD. CDR3 length equals 14 residues. The V end lost 6 bases, the J end lost 7 bases, and 15 bases lay between the germline ends. The CDR3 nucleotides read TGTGCCATCAGCGGCGGAGCCGGGGGCGGGGAGCTGTTTTTT. Protein product: CAISGGAGGGELFF.

This chain links TRBV10-3 with TRBJ2-3; 9 bases are a match to TRBD2. V was clipped by 0 bases and J by 2 bases; unmatched bases: 6. The CDR3 runs 17 residues. Germline V gene data show CDR1 as ENHRY and CDR2 as SYGVKD. This CDR3 reads CAISESGGGVITDTQYF. The CDR3 DNA is TGTGCCATCAGTGAGTCGGGCGGGGGGGTTATCACAGATACGCAGTATTTT.

The chain joins TRBV4-2 to TRBJ2-2; D perhaps matches TRBD2 (5 bases). The CDR3 runs 17 residues. Germline loops: CDR1 LGHNA, CDR2 YNFKEQ. V shed 1 base and J shed 3 bases, with 15 bases lying between them. The CDR3: CASSQARGRADTGELFF. The CDR3 DNA follows: TGTGCCAGCAGCCAAGCCCGTGGGCGGGCGGACACCGGGGAGCTGTTTTTT.

The J gene is TRBJ2-3, the V gene TRBV7-2, with a tentative D call TRBD1 (5 bases). The CDR3 is made up of 15 amino acids. Trimming stripped 5 bases from V and 0 bases from J, with 12 bases between. The germline V gene has CDR1 SGHTA and CDR2 FQGNSA. CDR3 amino acids: CASSREGASTDTQYF. CDR3 in DNA: TGTGCCAGCAGCAGAGAAGGGGCAAGCACAGATACGCAGTATTTT.

This sequence joins TRBV5-5 and TRBJ1-2, with 7 bases fitting TRBD1. The CDR3 is 15 amino acids. Germline V gene data show CDR1 as SGHKS and CDR2 as YYEKEE (reference sequence). Trimming took 4 bases from V and 8 from J; bases not matched to a gene: 14. The DNA of the CDR3 is TGTGCCAGCAGCCAACTGGACAGGCCCTTGGGGGGCTACACCTTC. Residues: CASSQLDRPLGGYTF.

This chain joins TRBV6-1 and TRBJ1-1; D remains ambiguous. V was pared by 4 bases and J by 11 bases, with 11 bases between. Germline V gene lookup returns CDR1 MNHNS and CDR2 SASEGT. The CDR3 consists of 11 residues. CDR3 DNA: TGTGCCAGCAGTGTGGAGGTCGGGGCTTTCTTT. Residues: CASSVEVGAFF.